This T cell receptor (beta chain) was captured by sequencing in a study of shared clonotypes between healthy human individuals. Study details: Donor ages ranged 18 to 49 years: a couple of women, a few men. A donor's plate count was three for CD4 naive and three for CD4 memory; CD8 naive had two and CD8 memory one. Study-wide findings and caveats: Lower generation probabilities were found for non-shared clonotypes than for those shared by all four donors.

Deep-level assay runs were performed. Generated by immunoSEQ multiplex PCR, the TCRdb table keeps only in-frame clones and is missing some. The sample carries some 2.1 million clones, 85% to 95% recorded once. The naive CD8 fraction comprised CD45RO-negative cells positively selected for CCR7 and excluded terminally differentiated effector memory CD45RA+ cells. Note on this clone: The antigen is unknown.

The germline V gene encodes CDR1 SGHRS and CDR2 YFSETQ. Trimming stripped 5 bases from V and 2 bases from J, with 17 bases between. The CDR3 is 15 amino acids. The receptor was derived from a man in his late teens or twenties in good health. The source material was naive CD8+ T cells sorted from blood. The chain recombines TRBV5-1 with TRBJ2-7; D not certain. In DNA, the CDR3 is TGCGCCAGCAGTCCGTTCCCGGGTCAAGCCTACGAGCAGTACTTC. Protein: CASSPFPGQAYEQYF.